This record looks at one TCR beta chain sequence and its context. The data originate from a study of graft-versus-host responses after intestinal transplantation. Study overall: Every recipient underwent anti-thymocyte globulin induction, then tacrolimus and steroids for approximately three years.

Clones were sequenced by immunoSEQ multiplex PCR, and TCRdb holds only the in-frame ones, with some missing. The sample lists 9,500 to 10,000 clones, around 91% occurring once. The CDR3 loop spans 15 amino acids. The germline gives CDR1 MNHNY, CDR2 SVGAGI (reference sequence). V shed 2 bases, J shed 5 bases, and the junction held 5 bases outside the gene matches. The sequenced sample was PBMCs, obtained roughly 43 days after intestinal transplant. This receptor was taken from a human patient who received an intestinal transplant, so some T cells may come from the graft donor. This chain uses TRBV6-6 with TRBJ2-5; 10 bases line up with TRBD1. The CDR3 protein is CASSYHGDRGETQYF. DNA of the CDR3: TGTGCCAGCAGTTACCACGGGGACAGGGGCGAGACCCAGTACTTC.